This paragraph covers one T cell receptor beta chain sequence. In the source study's methods: How many nucleated cells were present was estimated from reference gene primer amplification. The method was immunoSEQ multiplex PCR; TCRdb's version includes in-frame clones alone and lacks a portion of them. The V and J calls and clone size come from that table; D and trimming were worked out from the DNA. The table includes about half a million clones, 70% to 90% detected once. Trimming cost V 3 bases and J 5 bases, with 14 bases left between them. CDR3 length: 14 residues. The germline V gene has CDR1 MDHEN and CDR2 SYDVKM. This record belongs to a study of blood T cell repertoires in COVID-19. Overall study context: Donors in the United States, Italy and Spain gave samples during acute or convalescent COVID-19.

The clonotype comes from a human donor in a cohort sampled during active COVID-19. This chain joins TRBV28 and TRBJ2-7; possible D gene TRBD1, 6 bases. Input material: peripheral blood. CDR3 amino acids: CASSLSARGHEQYF. CDR3 nucleotides: TGTGCCAGCAGTTTGTCGGCCAGGGGCCACGAGCAGTACTTC.